The 16 T cell receptor beta chains below were found in one sample sequenced in a study of early T cells in non-severe SARS-CoV-2 infection. TCRdb called the 5' RACE reads again in MiXCR, with one record for every CDR3 protein. Of 90,000 to 120,000 distinct CDR3 sequences listed, 9% to 13% are singletons. The source material was whole blood. These receptors all come from an adult who was a healthcare worker with PCR-confirmed SARS-CoV-2 infection or an uninfected control (not recorded which).

The chain recombines TRBV6-6 with TRBJ1-6, with D perhaps matching TRBD1 (5 bases). The CDR3 extends over 16 amino acids. V lost 2 bases and J lost 0, with 8 bases in between. Germline values: CDR1 MNHNY, CDR2 SVGAGI (reference sequence). This CDR3 is CASSYGGSSYNSPLHF. CDR3 bases: TGTGCCAGCAGTTACGGGGGGAGCTCCTATAATTCACCCCTCCACTTT.

Many counts were recorded for this clonotype. The V and J genes are TRBV6-6 and TRBJ2-2, with 8 bases aligning to TRBD1. V trimming: 8 bases; J trimming: 6 bases; junction bases outside the gene matches: 2. Germline-derived CDR1 and CDR2 are MNHNY and SVGAGI (reference sequence). The CDR3 totals 12 residues. CDR3 amino acids: CASGQGAGELFF. The CDR3 nucleotides read TGTGCCAGCGGACAGGGCGCCGGGGAGCTGTTTTTT.

This clonotype has only a few counts. CDR3 DNA sequence: TGTGCCAGCAGCCTCCCCATGGGGCCCGACGGCTACACCTTC. This translates into CASSLPMGPDGYTF. The V and J genes are TRBV7-8 and TRBJ1-2, with a tentative D call TRBD1 (5 bases). This CDR3 region has 14 residues. V was pared by 5 bases and J by 8 bases, with 18 bases between. Germline V gives CDR1 SGHVS, CDR2 FQNEAQ.

At least ten counts were recorded for this clonotype. This sequence joins TRBV5-4 and TRBJ2-3; 7 nucleotides match TRBD2. This CDR3 is 17 amino acids long. The V gene's germline CDR1 is SGHNT and CDR2 YYREEE (reference sequence). Trimming at V came to 0 bases and at J to 0 bases, leaving 7 bases not matched to a gene. The CDR3 region is CASSLGGLAASTDTQYF. DNA for the CDR3: TGTGCCAGCAGCTTGGGAGGTCTAGCGGCTAGCACAGATACGCAGTATTTT. Full variable domain (missing parts from reference TRBV5-4 and TRBJ2-3): ETGVTQSPTHLIKTRGQQVTLRCSSQSGHNTVSWYQQALGQGPQFIFQYYREEENGRGNFPPRFSGLQFPNYSSELNVNALELDDSALYLCASSLGGLAASTDTQYFGPGTRLTVL.

The V call is TRBV6-5, the J call TRBJ2-7, with D possibly being TRBD2 (5 bases). The CDR3 has 15 amino acids. Looked up from germline, CDR1 is MNHEY and CDR2 is SVGAGI. The ends were cut back, 4 bases at V and 2 bases at J, with 15 bases in the middle. The CDR3 sequence: CASSSSRTGTYEQYF. Written as DNA, the CDR3 is TGTGCCAGCAGTTCGAGTCGGACGGGAACCTACGAGCAGTACTTC.

This clonotype was observed at least ten times. The CDR3 protein is CASSQQAGSYGYTF. CDR3 DNA sequence: TGTGCCAGCAGCCAACAGGCAGGCTCTTATGGCTACACCTTC. V and J are TRBV7-2 and TRBJ1-2; D is possibly TRBD1 (5 bases). The CDR3 consists of 14 residues. The germline gives CDR1 SGHTA, CDR2 FQGNSA. Deletions cut 5 bases from V and 5 bases from J, with 15 bases between. The entire variable domain, with the rest obtained from reference TRBV7-2 and TRBJ1-2, is as follows: GAGVSQSPSNKVTEKGKDVELRCDPISGHTALYWYRQSLGQGLEFLIYFQGNSAPDKSGLPSDRFSAERTGGSVSTLTIQRTQQEDSAVYLCASSQQAGSYGYTFGSGTRLTVV.

This clonotype occurred a few times. V is TRBV6-6 and J is TRBJ2-7, with D perhaps matching TRBD1 (5 bases). In germline, CDR1 is MNHNY, CDR2 SVGAGI (reference sequence). Trimming removed 3 bases from V and 7 bases from J, with 19 bases in between. The CDR3 is made up of 15 amino acids. CDR3 sequence: CASSYSTAGSGEQYF. Here the CDR3 DNA reads TGTGCCAGCAGTTATTCTACGGCAGGGTCAGGTGAGCAGTACTTC.

The chain joins TRBV29-1 to TRBJ1-1; D remains ambiguous. Trimming removed 0 bases from V and 11 bases from J, with 7 bases in between. This CDR3 region has 10 residues. Germline V gene lookup returns CDR1 SQVTM and CDR2 ANQGSEA. The CDR3 DNA reads as TGCAGCGTTGAAGACGGAACCGCTTTCTTT. It encodes CSVEDGTAFF.

This clonotype was counted many times. The chain carries TRBV6-2 or TRBV6-3 and TRBJ1-2; 8 positions match TRBD1. Germline-derived CDR1 and CDR2 are MNHEY and SVGEGT. The CDR3 covers 15 residues. With 2 bases clipped from V and 7 bases from J, the junction kept 9 bases outside the gene matches. The CDR3 region is CASSYGDRSEVGYTF. CDR3 in DNA: TGTGCCAGCAGTTACGGGGACAGGTCTGAAGTTGGCTACACCTTC.

The V call is TRBV6-5, the J call TRBJ2-2; TRBD2 matches at 7 bases. V trimming: 6 bases; J trimming: 6 bases; junction bases outside the gene matches: 10. CDR1 MNHEY and CDR2 SVGAGI come from the germline V gene. This CDR3 region has 15 residues. The CDR3 reads CASSREDPSAGELFF. DNA for the CDR3: TGTGCCAGCAGCCGGGAGGACCCGAGCGCCGGGGAGCTGTTTTTT.

The sample holds many counts of this clonotype. The CDR3 reads CASSWEGQGSYNEQFF. The DNA for the CDR3 is TGTGCCAGCAGCTGGGAGGGACAGGGGTCCTACAATGAGCAGTTCTTC. This chain uses TRBV5-5 with TRBJ2-1; 10 bases align to TRBD1. CDR3 length: 16 residues. V shed 3 bases, J shed 1 base, and the junction held 4 bases outside the gene matches. Per germline, CDR1 SGHKS and CDR2 YYEKEE (reference sequence).

The chain links TRBV13 to TRBJ2-7; TRBD2 aligns across 7 bases. CDR3 length equals 15 residues. V trimming: 4 bases; J trimming: 3 bases; junction bases outside the gene matches: 9. The germline V gene encodes CDR1 PRHDT and CDR2 FYEKMQ (reference sequence). The CDR3 loop reads CASSSLGGEGYEQYF. Here the CDR3 DNA reads TGTGCCAGCAGCTCTCTAGGTGGGGAGGGCTACGAGCAGTACTTC.

The CDR3 reads CASGPGQGGNSPLHF. The CDR3 bases are TGTGCTAGTGGTCCCGGACAGGGGGGAAATTCACCCCTCCACTTT. The V call is TRBV12-5, the J call TRBJ1-6, with 10 bases aligning to TRBD1. The germline gives CDR1 LGHNT, CDR2 FRNRAP. With 5 bases clipped from V and 7 bases from J, the junction kept 5 bases outside the gene matches. This CDR3 is built from 15 residues.

This clonotype occurred a few times. The chain is built from TRBV12-3 or TRBV12-4 and TRBJ1-2; D ambiguous. CDR3 length: 13 amino acids. Trimming left V 2 bases short and J 10 bases short, with 14 bases between. CDR3 DNA: TGTGCCAGCAGTTTATCCCAGCCGAATGACTACACCTTC. It translates to CASSLSQPNDYTF.

This clonotype was seen a handful of times. This rearrangement joins TRBV6-2 or TRBV6-3 to TRBJ1-5; TRBD1 aligns across 8 bases. Trimming at V came to 6 bases and at J to 6 bases, leaving 7 bases not matched to a gene. This CDR3 region has 14 residues. CDR1 and CDR2 (germline): MNHEY, SVGEGT. CDR3 in amino acids: CASRQTGVSQPQHF. CDR3 bases: TGTGCCAGCAGACAGACAGGGGTAAGTCAGCCCCAGCATTTT.

This clonotype appeared many times. V gene TRBV11-2 combines with J gene TRBJ2-7; D might be TRBD1 or TRBD2, each matching 5 bases. The V gene's germline CDR1 is SGHAT and CDR2 FQNNGV. Trimming removed 0 bases from V and 4 bases from J, with 16 bases in between. CDR3 length: 16 residues. In nucleotides, the CDR3 is TGTGCCAGCAGCTTAGACACCGGGACGGCTTATTACGAGCAGTACTTC. Its protein product is CASSLDTGTAYYEQYF.